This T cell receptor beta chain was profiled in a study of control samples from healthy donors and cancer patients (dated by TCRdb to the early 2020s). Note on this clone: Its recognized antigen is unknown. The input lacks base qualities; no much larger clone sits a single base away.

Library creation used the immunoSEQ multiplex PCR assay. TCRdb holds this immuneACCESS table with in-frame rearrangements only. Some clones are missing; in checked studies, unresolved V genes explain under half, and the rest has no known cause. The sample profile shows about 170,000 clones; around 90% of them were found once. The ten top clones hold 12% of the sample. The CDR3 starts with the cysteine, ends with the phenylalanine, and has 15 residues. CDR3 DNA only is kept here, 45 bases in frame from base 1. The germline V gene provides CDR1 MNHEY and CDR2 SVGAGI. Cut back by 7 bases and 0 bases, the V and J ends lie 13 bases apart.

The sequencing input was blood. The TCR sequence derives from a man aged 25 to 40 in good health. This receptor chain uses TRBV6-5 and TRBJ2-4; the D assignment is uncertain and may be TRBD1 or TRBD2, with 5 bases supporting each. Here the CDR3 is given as CASTRDALAKNIQYF. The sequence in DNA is TGTGCCAGCACTCGGGACGCTCTAGCCAAAAACATTCAGTACTTC.